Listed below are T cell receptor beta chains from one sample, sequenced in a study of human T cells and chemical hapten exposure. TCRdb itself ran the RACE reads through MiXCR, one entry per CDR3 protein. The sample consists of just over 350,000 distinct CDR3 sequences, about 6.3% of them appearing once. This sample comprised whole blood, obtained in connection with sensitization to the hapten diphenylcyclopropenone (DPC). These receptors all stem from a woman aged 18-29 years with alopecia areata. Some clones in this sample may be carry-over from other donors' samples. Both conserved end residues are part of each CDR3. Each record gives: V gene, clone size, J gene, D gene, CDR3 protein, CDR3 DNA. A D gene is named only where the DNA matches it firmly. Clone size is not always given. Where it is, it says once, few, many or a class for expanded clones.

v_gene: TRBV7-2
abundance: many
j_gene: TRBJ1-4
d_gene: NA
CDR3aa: CASSPGTLYYEKLFF
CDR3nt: TGTGCCAGCAGCCCCGGGACTTTGTATTATGAAAAACTGTTTTTT

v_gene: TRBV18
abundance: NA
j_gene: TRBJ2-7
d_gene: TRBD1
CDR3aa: CASSPGQGRTEQYF
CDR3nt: TGTGCCAGCTCACCAGGACAGGGACGTACGGAGCAGTACTTC

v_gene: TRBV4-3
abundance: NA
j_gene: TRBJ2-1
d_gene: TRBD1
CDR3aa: CASSQDFEQGDNEQFF
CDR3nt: TGCGCCAGCAGCCAAGATTTCGAACAGGGGGACAATGAGCAGTTCTTC

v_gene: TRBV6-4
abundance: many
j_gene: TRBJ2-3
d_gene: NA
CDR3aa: CASSARDKHTDTQYF
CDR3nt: TGTGCCAGCAGTGCCCGGGACAAACACACAGATACGCAGTATTTT

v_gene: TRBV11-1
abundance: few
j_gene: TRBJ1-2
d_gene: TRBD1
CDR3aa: CASSHLLTPRDSGHLGANYGYTF
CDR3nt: TGTGCCAGCAGCCATCTTTTGACCCCCCGGGACAGTGGACACCTGGGAGCTAACTACGGCTACACCTTC

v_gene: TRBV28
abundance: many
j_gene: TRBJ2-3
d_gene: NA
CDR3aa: CASSLGYTSTDTQYF
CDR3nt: TGTGCCAGCAGTTTAGGGTATACTAGCACAGATACGCAGTATTTT

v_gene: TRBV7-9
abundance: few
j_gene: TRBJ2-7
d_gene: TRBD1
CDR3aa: CASSHSLTGPTDEQYF
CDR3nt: TGTGCCAGCAGCCATTCTCTGACAGGGCCAACGGACGAGCAGTACTTC

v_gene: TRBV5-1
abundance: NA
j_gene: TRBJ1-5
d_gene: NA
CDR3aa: CASSLGIGRGQPQHF
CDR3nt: TGCGCCAGCAGCTTGGGGATCGGACGAGGTCAGCCCCAGCATTTT

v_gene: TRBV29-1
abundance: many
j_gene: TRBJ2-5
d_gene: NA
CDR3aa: CSVEAAGKRVETQYF
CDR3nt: TGCAGCGTTGAGGCCGCCGGAAAGAGGGTAGAGACCCAGTACTTC

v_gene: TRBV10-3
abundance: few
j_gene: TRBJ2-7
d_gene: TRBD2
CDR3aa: CAISETGGGEQYF
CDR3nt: TGTGCCATCAGTGAGACCGGCGGGGGCGAGCAGTACTTC

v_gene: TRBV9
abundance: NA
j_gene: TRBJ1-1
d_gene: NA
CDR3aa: CASSPQTGNTEAFF
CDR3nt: TGTGCCAGCAGCCCCCAAACAGGGAACACTGAAGCTTTCTTT

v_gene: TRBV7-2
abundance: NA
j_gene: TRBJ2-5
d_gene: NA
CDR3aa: CASSLSSANQETQYF
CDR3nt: TGTGCCAGCAGCTTATCTAGCGCAAATCAAGAGACCCAGTACTTC